This is a list of T cell receptor beta chains from one sample in a study of blood T cell repertoires in COVID-19. Using immunoSEQ multiplex PCR, the repertoire was profiled, and TCRdb retains in-frame clones only, with some absent. The sample holds tens of thousands of clones; roughly 87% are singletons and the top ten take roughly 3.1%. Sequencing input: peripheral blood. The receptors here all came from a woman in her 50s with COVID-19, enrolled during active disease. Each CDR3 is given with its conserved first and last residue. A D gene is named only where the DNA matches it firmly. Clone size is shown for a subset of rows, as once, few, many or a class of expanded clone.

.,TRBJ2-3,once,TRBV11-2,TGTGCCAGCAGCTTAGGGCTCCGCACAGATACGCAGTATTTT,CASSLGLRTDTQYF
TRBD2,TRBJ2-3,.,TRBV3-1/TRBV3-2,TGTGCCAGCAGCTACTCCGGGACTAGCGGGACAGATACGCAGTATTTT,CASSYSGTSGTDTQYF
.,TRBJ1-1,.,TRBV10-3,TGTGCCATCAGTGTGGGAGAGCTCAACACTGAAGCTTTCTTT,CAISVGELNTEAFF
.,TRBJ2-7,.,TRBV19,TGTGCCAGTAGTACTAGGCCCGGCGAGCAGTACTTC,CASSTRPGEQYF
.,TRBJ2-7,.,TRBV7-8,TGTGCCAGCAGCTTTGAGCGGGCCAGCTCCTACGAGCAGTACTTC,CASSFERASSYEQYF
TRBD1,TRBJ1-2,few,TRBV24-1,TGTGCCACCAGTGACCGCCGACAGGGACTAGGAGGCTATGGCTACACCTTC,CATSDRRQGLGGYGYTF
TRBD1,TRBJ2-6,.,TRBV6-2/TRBV6-3,TGTGCCAGCAGTCGGACAGGGACTGGGGCCAACGTCCTGACTTTC,CASSRTGTGANVLTF
.,TRBJ1-1,.,TRBV5-1,TGCGCCAGCAGCCCGGGAAACACTGAAGCTTTCTTT,CASSPGNTEAFF
.,TRBJ1-1,once,TRBV6-6,TGTGCCAGCAGCAGGGTTGACACTGAAGCTTTCTTT,CASSRVDTEAFF
.,TRBJ2-7,few,TRBV5-1,TGCGCCAGCAGCGGAAGGGGTACGCGGGGTGCCTACGAGCAGTACTTC,CASSGRGTRGAYEQYF
.,TRBJ2-1,.,TRBV5-1,TGCGCCAGCAGCTTGGAAGGTTCCAGGTTTAGACACGATGAGCAGTTCTTC,CASSLEGSRFRHDEQFF
.,TRBJ2-7,.,TRBV27,TGTGCCAGCAGCCTCAGGGGACAGCGGGAGCAGGAGCAGTACTTC,CASSLRGQREQEQYF
TRBD1,TRBJ1-1,.,TRBV4-1,TGCGCCAGCAGCCAACCCCGGGACAGGTCTTCGGAAGCTTTCTTT,CASSQPRDRSSEAFF
TRBD2,TRBJ2-3,.,TRBV4-2,TGTGCCAGCAGCCGCTTAAATCTAGCGGGTCAAGCAGATACGCAGTATTTT,CASSRLNLAGQADTQYF
TRBD2,TRBJ2-7,.,TRBV7-9,TGTGCCAGCAGCTTGGAGACTTGGACTAGCGGGAGGTACGAGCAGTACTTC,CASSLETWTSGRYEQYF
.,TRBJ2-4,.,TRBV5-4,TGTGCCAGCACCCCCGAGGCGGCCCTAGCCAAAAACATTCAGTACTTC,CASTPEAALAKNIQYF
TRBD2,TRBJ2-7,.,TRBV7-9,TGTGCCAGCAGCTTAGGGCTAGCGGGAGGAACGGCGGGGCCCTACGAGCAGTACTTC,CASSLGLAGGTAGPYEQYF
.,TRBJ1-1,.,TRBV6-5,TGTGCCACCCGATCAGGGAAAGCTTTCTTT,CATRSGKAFF
.,TRBJ1-2,.,TRBV3-1/TRBV3-2,TGTGCCAGCAGCCAAGACAGAACCTATGGCTACACCTTC,CASSQDRTYGYTF
.,TRBJ1-1,once,TRBV28,TGTGCCAGCAGTGCCCTCGGAGGGCGGCCGAACACTGAAGCTTTCTTT,CASSALGGRPNTEAFF
TRBD1,TRBJ2-5,.,TRBV28,TGTGCCAGCAGTCGGACAGGTTTAGAAGAGACCCAGTACTTC,CASSRTGLEETQYF
TRBD1,TRBJ2-1,.,TRBV9,TGTGCCAGCAGCGTAGTAGCAGGGGGCCGTGTAGAGCAGTTCTTC,CASSVVAGGRVEQFF
TRBD2,TRBJ2-7,.,TRBV29-1,TGCAGCGGGGCTAGCGGCCCCTCCGAGCAGTACTTC,CSGASGPSEQYF
.,TRBJ2-3,.,TRBV28,TGTGCCAGCAGTTCCGGGACTTCAAGGAGGGATACGCAGTATTTT,CASSSGTSRRDTQYF
.,TRBJ2-2,.,TRBV5-1,TGCGCCAGCAAGTTCTCGGGCGGGGAGCTGTTTTTT,CASKFSGGELFF
.,TRBJ2-5,few,TRBV12-3/TRBV12-4,TGTGCCAGCAGTTTTCGCCGAGGGGAGACCCAGTACTTC,CASSFRRGETQYF
TRBD1,TRBJ1-1,once,TRBV11-3,TGTGCCAGCAGTCCCCCATGGGACAGGGGAACCACTGAAGCTTTCTTT,CASSPPWDRGTTEAFF
TRBD1,TRBJ2-7,once,TRBV25-1,TGTGCCAGCAGTGAATTTGAGACAGGGGTCCGTGGGCAGTACTTC,CASSEFETGVRGQYF
.,TRBJ1-2,.,TRBV19,TGTGCCAGTAGTATCCCAGGGATAAATGGCTACACCTTC,CASSIPGINGYTF
TRBD2,TRBJ2-1,.,TRBV19,TGTGCCAGTAGTACCCGGGCTAGCGGGAGAAAGAATGAGCAGTTCTTC,CASSTRASGRKNEQFF
.,TRBJ1-2,.,TRBV19,TGTGCCAGTAGTATAGCGGCAGGGGATGGCTACACCTTC,CASSIAAGDGYTF
.,TRBJ2-7,.,TRBV10-3,TGTGCCATCAGTCACATCGACTCCTACGAGCAGTACTTC,CAISHIDSYEQYF
TRBD2,TRBJ2-6,.,TRBV5-6,TGTGCCAGCAGCTTCCTAGCGGCTGGGGCCAACGTCCTGACTTTC,CASSFLAAGANVLTF
TRBD2,TRBJ2-1,.,TRBV11-3,TGTGCCAGCAGCCTGGGGACTAGCGGGAACAATGAGCAGTTCTTC,CASSLGTSGNNEQFF
TRBD2,TRBJ2-2,.,TRBV15,TGTGCCACCAGCGGGACTACGCCCGGGGAGCTGTTTTTT,CATSGTTPGELFF
TRBD2,TRBJ2-7,.,TRBV5-4,TGTGCCAGCAGCTTTAGCGGGAGTAGAGCCTACGAGCAGTACTTC,CASSFSGSRAYEQYF
TRBD1,TRBJ1-3,.,TRBV24-1,TGTGCCACCAGTGATGGAGACAGGGGGACTGGAAACACCATATATTTT,CATSDGDRGTGNTIYF
TRBD2,TRBJ2-3,.,TRBV7-3,TGTGCCAGCAGCAAACTAGCGGGAGTTCTAGATACGCAGTATTTT,CASSKLAGVLDTQYF
TRBD1,TRBJ2-3,.,TRBV20-1,TGCAGTGCTAGTGGACAGGGGGCCACAGATACGCAGTATTTT,CSASGQGATDTQYF
.,TRBJ1-6,.,TRBV6-1,TGTGCCAGCAGTGACAGGGTGATAAATTCACCCCTCCACTTT,CASSDRVINSPLHF
TRBD1,TRBJ2-7,.,TRBV28,TGTGCCAGCAGCCCGAGGGGACAGGGGTACGAGCAGTACTTC,CASSPRGQGYEQYF
TRBD1,TRBJ1-2,.,TRBV11-3,TGTGCCAGCAGCGCCAGGACAGGTGCAAGCCCCTCCGGCTACACCTTC,CASSARTGASPSGYTF
.,TRBJ2-7,.,TRBV6-2/TRBV6-3,TGTGCCAGCAGCCCCAGCGGGTGGTCATTCGAGCAGTACTTC,CASSPSGWSFEQYF
TRBD2,TRBJ2-7,once,TRBV5-5,TGTGCCAGCAGCTTTAGCGGGACTGCCTACGAGCAGTACTTC,CASSFSGTAYEQYF
TRBD2,TRBJ2-5,.,TRBV18,TGTGCCAGCTCTCCTAGCGGGGCACAAGAGACCCAGTACTTC,CASSPSGAQETQYF
TRBD2,TRBJ2-1,.,TRBV9,TGTGCCAGCAGCGTCGGGACTAGCGGCTACAATGAGCAGTTCTTC,CASSVGTSGYNEQFF
.,TRBJ2-7,.,TRBV2,TGTGCCAGCTCCTTCGGGGTTCGCTACGAGCAGTACTTC,CASSFGVRYEQYF
.,TRBJ1-6,.,TRBV28,TGTGCCACCCTGGTAGGGGGTGGATCACCCCTCCACTTT,CATLVGGGSPLHF